This T cell receptor beta chain came from a study of blood T cell repertoires in COVID-19 (TCRdb year 2020). For context, the study as a whole: Samples from collaborators originated in the United States, Italy and Spain and spanned both the acute and convalescent phases of COVID-19. Samples were obtained from the ongoing ImmuneRACE study (first 160 participants) and from over 1,000 subjects provided by 6 global collaborators. The repertoires were made available in a free public database intended to serve as a resource for research on the immune response to SARS-CoV-2. Subjects who had been exposed to COVID-19, were actively infected with it, or had recovered from it provided the deeply sampled blood TCRbeta repertoires that made up the dataset. Where available, HLA class I and class II types were taken from metadata supplied by the sample provider and were not determined by assay-based typing. The prospective study material was composed of cDNA or gDNA derived from T cells, B-cell-depleted T cells, or PBMCs. A de-identified subject ID, COVID-19 status, age in years and sex were almost always included in the sample metadata. General study outcomes and caveats: Clinical and demographic metadata were provided uncurated, with the amount varying by source and participant.

TCRbeta CDR3 regions were amplified from genomic DNA by means of the immunoSEQ Assay, a bias-controlled multiplex PCR. As for the authors' bioinformatics: The number of nucleated cells in each sample was estimated from the amplification of reference gene primers within the assay. To quantify the absolute abundance of each unique TCRbeta CDR3 rearrangement, sequence reads were collapsed and filtered. For each sample, productive Simpson clonality was calculated as the square root of Simpson's diversity index over productive rearrangements. TCRdb provides this immuneACCESS table in a form limited to in-frame rearrangements. Some clones are lacking; in checked studies, under half of them reflect an unresolved V gene, and why the rest are absent is not known. The V and J calls and clone size come from that table; D and trimming were worked out from the DNA. The sample table contains 200,000 to 250,000 clones; only one count was recorded for roughly 82% of them. The ten top clones hold roughly 12% of the sample.

Points on this clone: Its antigen is currently not known. Base qualities are not at hand, and no much larger clone is one base apart.

Collaborating institutions collected whole blood in K2EDTA tubes following their own protocols. For TCRbeta analysis, collaborators shipped samples in one of three forms: frozen whole blood, isolated PBMCs, or DNA extracted from either of those sample types. Trimming removed 4 bases from V and 2 bases from J, leaving 18 bases between the germline ends. The CDR3 measures 17 amino acids from cysteine to phenylalanine. Just the 51-base CDR3 DNA is kept, in frame starting at base 1. CDR1 MNHNS and CDR2 SASEGT are derived from the germline V gene. The sequenced material came from peripheral blood. The rearranged chain carries TRBV6-1 and TRBJ2-1; a tentative D match to TRBD2 spans 7 bases. The sequence was obtained from a middle-aged woman with acute or convalescent COVID-19. The CDR3 reads as follows: CASSGDSRGATYNEQFF. The DNA is as follows: TGTGCCAGCAGTGGAGATTCTCGGGGGGCCACCTACAATGAGCAGTTCTTC.